One sample yielded the 18 T cell receptor beta chains listed below, sequenced in a study of T cell repertoires in cytomegalovirus infection. TCRdb independently ran MiXCR on the reads; one entry per CDR3 protein. The table records around 530,000 distinct CDR3 sequences, around 27% of them present only once. Sequencing used PBMCs. These receptors originate from a human donor in good health (CMV status not recorded). Some clones in this sample may be carry-over from other donors' samples.

This clonotype occurred a few times. The CDR3 is CASSGRDSQGFEKLFF. For the CDR3, the DNA is TGTGCCAGCAGTGGAAGGGACAGCCAGGGGTTTGAAAAACTGTTTTTT. The chain uses TRBV2 and TRBJ1-4; 7 bases are a match to TRBD1. The CDR3 spans 16 residues. V trimming: 4 bases; J trimming: 7 bases; junction bases outside the gene matches: 12. Germline values: CDR1 SNHLY, CDR2 FYNNEI.

V gene TRBV4-3 combines with J gene TRBJ2-7, with 8 bases identical to TRBD2. The germline V gene has CDR1 LGHNA and CDR2 YSLEER. V dropped 1 base and J dropped 4; count of bases not matched to a gene: 6. CDR3 size: 15 residues. CDR3 DNA sequence: TGCGCCAGCAGCCAAGCTAGGGTAGCGGGGTACGAGCAGTACTTC. Encoded protein: CASSQARVAGYEQYF.

The sample holds many counts of this clonotype. The chain recombines TRBV7-2 with TRBJ2-3; TRBD2 aligns across 8 bases. Germline lookup yields CDR1 SGHTA and CDR2 FQGNSA. This CDR3 has 17 residues. J gave up 5 bases and V 5 bases, and 15 bases lay outside the gene matches. Here the CDR3 reads CASSQQGRGRFLDTQYF. As DNA, the CDR3 is TGTGCCAGCAGCCAGCAGGGTCGCGGGAGGTTCTTAGATACGCAGTATTTT.

The V gene is TRBV3-1, the J gene TRBJ2-1; D is unclear. Trimming took off 4 bases at V and 0 bases at J, with 13 bases between the two ends. CDR3 length: 16 amino acids. Germline V CDR1 and CDR2: LGHDT, YNNKEL (reference sequence). The CDR3 DNA reads as TGTGCCAGCAGCCGGCGAGGAGACTTCTCCTACAATGAGCAGTTCTTC. The encoded protein is CASSRRGDFSYNEQFF.

The chain has TRBV5-1 and TRBJ2-7; a weak D match, TRBD2 (5 bases). The germline V gene encodes CDR1 SGHRS and CDR2 YFSETQ. The V and J ends lost 1 base and 6 bases respectively, with 14 bases between them. The CDR3 has 14 amino acids. The CDR3, as DNA: TGCGCCAGCAGCTTGTCGGGGATGACGGGCGAGCAGTACGTC. Its translation: CASSLSGMTGEQYV.

This clonotype was detected ten times or more. The chain carries TRBV7-2 and TRBJ1-2, with D hard to call. Trimming pared 5 bases from V and 10 bases from J, leaving 11 bases between. From germline, CDR1 is SGHTA and CDR2 FQGNSA. The CDR3 is 11 amino acids. The CDR3 coding sequence is TGTGCCAGCAGCCGGAAAGTCGACTACACCTTC. Its translation: CASSRKVDYTF.

The rearrangement uses TRBV7-9 and TRBJ2-1; no clear D gene. CDR1 and CDR2 from the germline V gene are SEHNR and FQNEAQ (reference sequence). The CDR3 has 11 residues. Trimming pared 8 bases from V and 2 bases from J, leaving 4 bases between. The CDR3 DNA reads TGTGCCAGCGTAGCCTACAATGAGCAGTTCTTC. Translation: CASVAYNEQFF.

The CDR3 protein is CASSKDRVWNEQFF. CDR3 sequence (DNA): TGTGCCAGCAGCAAGGACAGGGTGTGGAATGAGCAGTTCTTC. The chain links TRBV7-9 to TRBJ2-1; 8 nucleotides match TRBD1. The CDR3 loop spans 14 amino acids. V lost 5 bases to trimming and J lost 7 bases; unmatched junction nucleotides: 7. The germline V gene has CDR1 SEHNR and CDR2 FQNEAQ (reference sequence). The full variable domain, its missing parts supplied by reference TRBV7-9 and TRBJ2-1, is DTGVSQNPRHKITKRGQNVTFRCDPISEHNRLYWYRQTLGQGPEFLTYFQNEAQLEKSRLLSDRFSAERPKGSFSTLEIQRTEQGDSAMYLCASSKDRVWNEQFFGPGTRLTVL.

The chain combines TRBV4-1 with TRBJ1-2, with 8 bases identical to TRBD1. The CDR3 extends over 16 amino acids. The junction had 7 bases not matched to a gene; V was cut back by 1 base and J by 3 bases. CDR1 MGHRA and CDR2 YSYEKL come from the germline V gene. The CDR3 protein is CASSQGTRGRDYGYTF. The CDR3 DNA sequence: TGCGCCAGCAGCCAAGGGACCAGGGGGCGCGACTATGGCTACACCTTC.

V is TRBV4-3 and J is TRBJ2-3; D is undetermined. Germline assignment: CDR1 LGHNA and CDR2 YSLEER. The CDR3 totals 14 residues. The V end was cut by 4 bases, the J end by 2 bases, with 10 bases between. This CDR3 is CASSPFTNTDTQYF. CDR3 nucleotide sequence: TGCGCCAGCAGCCCTTTCACGAACACAGATACGCAGTATTTT.

This clonotype was counted only a few times. The rearrangement links TRBV12-3 or TRBV12-4 to TRBJ2-3, with D possibly matching TRBD2 (5 bases). This CDR3 is 16 amino acids long. The germline V and J ends were trimmed by 2 bases and 1 base, with 13 bases remaining between them. This chain's CDR3 is CASSLNPGVGTDTQYF. The CDR3, as DNA: TGTGCCAGCAGTTTAAATCCCGGGGTCGGCACAGATACGCAGTATTTT.

This clonotype has just a few counts. This chain links TRBV19 with TRBJ1-3; D is undetermined. The CDR3 is 15 amino acids. Germline values: CDR1 LNHDA, CDR2 SQIVND (reference sequence). V was cut by 6 bases and J by 4 bases, with 16 bases left in between. The CDR3 DNA is TGTGCCAGTAGCAAAACTGACGGAGAGGGAAACACCATATATTTT. Encoded protein: CASSKTDGEGNTIYF. The full variable domain, in which reference TRBV19 and TRBJ1-3 provide the parts outside the CDR3, is DGGITQSPKYLFRKEGQNVTLSCEQNLNHDAMYWYRQDPGQGLRLIYYSQIVNDFQKGDIAEGYSVSREKKESFPLTVTSAQKNPTAFYLCASSKTDGEGNTIYFGEGSWLTVV.

The chain employs TRBV3-1 and TRBJ1-2, with D uncertain. Germline assignment: CDR1 LGHDT and CDR2 YNNKEL (reference sequence). The CDR3 covers 13 residues. Trimming stripped 1 base from V and 9 bases from J, with 12 bases between. The CDR3 region has the DNA TGTGCCAGCAGCCAAGGCAGACCTCGGAGCTACACCTTC. Translation gives CASSQGRPRSYTF.

This sequence joins TRBV4-3 and TRBJ1-2; 8 nucleotides agree with TRBD1. This CDR3 is 15 amino acids long. Germline CDR1 is LGHNA and CDR2 is YSLEER. After removal of 2 bases from V and 8 bases from J, the junction contained 10 bases not matched to a gene. CDR3 amino acids: CASSQRWQGAEGYTF. The CDR3 region has the DNA TGCGCCAGCAGCCAAAGATGGCAGGGGGCAGAGGGCTACACCTTC.

This clonotype appeared many times. The V gene is TRBV7-3, the J gene TRBJ2-5; 11 nucleotides agree with TRBD2. CDR1 SGHTA and CDR2 FQGTGA come from the germline V gene. The CDR3 spans 14 residues. J was trimmed by 4 bases and V by 6 bases; bases with no gene match: 4. This CDR3 is CASSHGLAGETQYF. The DNA of the CDR3 is TGTGCCAGCAGTCACGGACTAGCGGGAGAGACCCAGTACTTC. Using reference TRBV7-3 and TRBJ2-5 for the parts outside the CDR3, the full variable domain is GAGVSQTPSNKVTEKGKYVELRCDPISGHTALYWYRQSLGQGPEFLIYFQGTGAADDSGLPNDRFFAVRPEGSVSTLKIQRTERGDSAVYLCASSHGLAGETQYFGPGTRLLVL.

This clonotype has only a few counts. V and J are TRBV20-1 and TRBJ2-4; TRBD1 or TRBD2 may be the D gene (8 bases each). From germline, CDR1 is DFQATT and CDR2 SNEGSKA (reference sequence). V lost 3 bases, J lost 3 bases, and 18 bases lay in between. The CDR3 has 16 amino acids. CDR3 protein: CSASPGGTGHKNIQYF. In DNA form, the CDR3 reads TGCAGTGCTAGCCCGGGGGGGACAGGCCACAAAAACATTCAGTACTTC.

There are a few counts of this clonotype. The rearrangement uses TRBV24-1 and TRBJ2-1, with TRBD1 identical over 10 bases. Germline CDR1 is KGHDR and CDR2 is SFDVKD. The CDR3 contains 15 residues. V dropped 7 bases and J dropped 6; count of bases not matched to a gene: 8. CDR3 in amino acids: CATSSAGQGFNEQFF. CDR3 nucleotide sequence: TGTGCCACCAGCTCGGCGGGACAGGGGTTCAATGAGCAGTTCTTC.

V is TRBV29-1 and J is TRBJ1-2; no clear D gene. V shed 7 bases and J shed 4 bases, with 16 bases lying between them. The CDR3 runs to 13 residues. Germline V gene lookup returns CDR1 SQVTM and CDR2 ANQGSEA. CDR3 DNA sequence: TGCAGCGACCTGCCGGGGTTGGGCTATGGCTACACCTTC. Translation gives CSDLPGLGYGYTF.